Shown below are 29 T cell receptor beta chains from a single sample sequenced in a study of blood T cell repertoires in COVID-19. Method: immunoSEQ multiplex PCR; TCRdb's copy keeps in-frame clones and lacks some. In the table there are almost 250,000 clones, roughly 86% of which are singletons. Source material: PBMCs or T cells enriched from blood (not recorded which). The receptors were sampled from a woman between 50 and 59 years old who had recovered from COVID-19.

This clone was picked up many times. The V gene is TRBV2, the J gene TRBJ1-6; 8 bases align to TRBD1. The V gene end was trimmed by 6 bases and the J gene end by 12 bases; junction bases not matched to a gene: 7. CDR3 length: 13 amino acids. Germline lookup yields CDR1 SNHLY and CDR2 FYNNEI. CDR3 amino acids: CASRGRGRVPLHF. In DNA, the CDR3 is TGTGCCAGCAGGGGCAGGGGGCGCGTACCCCTCCACTTT.

This clone was detected only once. The genes are TRBV7-2 and TRBJ1-2, with TRBD1 identical over 8 bases. The V gene's germline CDR1 is SGHTA and CDR2 FQGNSA. This CDR3 has 14 residues. J lost 3 bases, V lost 3 bases, and 3 bases had no gene match. The CDR3 DNA reads as TGTGCCAGCAGCTTTGGGACAGGCCACTATGGCTACACCTTC. Amino acid sequence: CASSFGTGHYGYTF.

The chain carries TRBV5-1 and TRBJ2-3, with a weak D call TRBD2 (5 bases). CDR1 and CDR2 (germline): SGHRS, YFSETQ. This CDR3 is 16 amino acids long. With 3 bases removed from V and 0 bases from J, the gap between germline ends came to 14 bases. The CDR3 nucleotides are TGCGCCAGCAGCTGGGGAGCGGTCGTTAGCACAGATACGCAGTATTTT. Protein sequence: CASSWGAVVSTDTQYF.

The chain has TRBV4-3 and TRBJ1-1; 12 bases match TRBD1. CDR1 is LGHNA, CDR2 YSLEER, per germline. The trim removed 0 bases at V and 10 bases at J, leaving 6 bases unmatched. The CDR3 runs to 15 residues. CDR3 DNA sequence: TGCGCCAGCAGCCAAGAAGTTGGGACAGGGGGCCCAGCTTTCTTT. It codes for CASSQEVGTGGPAFF.

The V gene is TRBV6-5, the J gene TRBJ2-1; 9 positions match TRBD2. This CDR3 is 12 amino acids long. The trim removed 10 bases at V and 10 bases at J, leaving 8 bases unmatched. Germline values: CDR1 MNHEY, CDR2 SVGAGI. Here the CDR3 reads CANKREAGEQFF. CDR3 bases: TGTGCCAACAAGCGGGAGGCGGGGGAGCAGTTCTTC.

The rearrangement links TRBV28 to TRBJ2-7; D is perhaps TRBD1 (6 bases). The CDR3 is 17 residues long. The germline V and J ends were trimmed by 4 bases and 5 bases, with 24 bases remaining between them. In germline, CDR1 is MDHEN, CDR2 SYDVKM. For the CDR3, the DNA is TGTGCCAGCAGTTCTATATCCTTTCGGCAGGGGATGCACGAGCAGTACTTC. It codes for CASSSISFRQGMHEQYF.

The V call is TRBV7-8, the J call TRBJ1-6; D unclear. The V gene's germline CDR1 is SGHVS and CDR2 FQNEAQ. V was cut by 1 base and J by 3 bases, with 10 bases left in between. CDR3 length: 16 amino acids. For the CDR3, the DNA is TGTGCCAGCAGCTTAGTCACAAGAAGCTATAATTCACCCCTCCACTTT. Translating gives CASSLVTRSYNSPLHF.

V and J are TRBV28 and TRBJ1-6; perhaps TRBD1 as D (6 bases). This CDR3 is built from 14 residues. Trimming cost V 7 bases and J 4 bases, with 11 bases left between them. Germline assignment: CDR1 MDHEN and CDR2 SYDVKM. The CDR3 sequence: CASNGGQYNSPLHF. The CDR3 DNA is TGTGCCAGCAACGGGGGGCAGTATAATTCACCCCTCCACTTT.

The chain links TRBV4-1 to TRBJ1-5, with D unresolved. Germline V gives CDR1 MGHRA, CDR2 YSYEKL. V was clipped by 2 bases and J by 2 bases, with 7 bases between them. The CDR3 runs to 14 residues. The CDR3 DNA sequence: TGCGCCAGCAGCCAAAAACCGGGCAATCAGCCCCAGCATTTT. Translating it yields CASSQKPGNQPQHF.

The J gene is TRBJ2-7, the V gene TRBV3-1 (or the pseudogene TRBV3-2), with 7 bases that match TRBD2. CDR3 length equals 14 residues. The V and J ends lost 5 bases and 2 bases, in that order; junction bases with no gene match: 6. CDR1 is LGHDT, CDR2 YNNKEL, per germline (reference sequence). CDR3 DNA: TGTGCCAGCAGCGCAGTAGGACTAGCCTACGAGCAGTACTTC. Its protein is CASSAVGLAYEQYF.

J is TRBJ2-6 and V is TRBV2, with TRBD1 matching 8 bases. The CDR3 length is 20 residues. The trim removed 4 bases at V and 1 base at J, leaving 15 bases unmatched. Germline V gene data show CDR1 as SNHLY and CDR2 as FYNNEI. CDR3 sequence: CASSGFEGQATRSGANVLTF. CDR3 DNA: TGTGCCAGCAGTGGGTTTGAGGGACAGGCCACCAGGTCTGGGGCCAACGTCCTGACTTTC. The full variable domain, in which reference TRBV2 and TRBJ2-6 provide the parts outside the CDR3, is EPEVTQTPSHQVTQMGQEVILRCVPISNHLYFYWYRQILGQKVEFLVSFYNNEISEKSEIFDDQFSVERPDGSNFTLKIRSTKLEDSAMYFCASSGFEGQATRSGANVLTFGAGSRLTVL.

V and J are TRBV29-1 and TRBJ2-1, with a tentative D call TRBD2 (5 bases). The CDR3 has 15 amino acids. V lost 6 bases to trimming and J lost 1 base, with 16 bases between them. Germline CDR1 is SQVTM and CDR2 is ANQGSEA. The CDR3 bases are TGCAGCGTGAAGGGAGCGAGTCCTTCCTACAATGAGCAGTTCTTC. Translated, it gives CSVKGASPSYNEQFF.

This sequence joins TRBV14 and TRBJ2-1, with 7 bases that match TRBD1. CDR1 is SGHDN, CDR2 FVKESK, per germline. The V segment lost 1 base and the J segment 7 bases; nucleotides outside the gene matches: 7. CDR3 length: 15 amino acids. The CDR3 reads CASSQGRQGWNEQFF. In DNA, the CDR3 is TGTGCCAGCAGCCAAGGTCGACAGGGTTGGAATGAGCAGTTCTTC.

As concerns this clone: Germline is not matched at one junction end, which may reflect a read error. The chain uses TRBV7-7 and TRBJ2-7, with 7 nucleotides matching TRBD1. Germline-derived CDR1 and CDR2 are SSHAT and FNYEAQ (reference sequence). The CDR3 has 13 amino acids. The CDR3 sequence: CASSLTGDYEQYF. CDR3 nucleotide sequence: TGTGCTAGCAGCCTCACAGGGGACTACGAGCAGTACTTC.

The chain carries TRBV5-1 and TRBJ1-1; D unresolved. Germline values: CDR1 SGHRS, CDR2 YFSETQ. V was cut by 3 bases and J by 5 bases, with 20 bases left in between. This CDR3 contains 16 residues. The CDR3 region is CASSWTGVLGGTEAFF. CDR3 bases: TGCGCCAGCAGCTGGACTGGGGTGCTAGGTGGGACTGAAGCTTTCTTT.

The chain combines TRBV19 with TRBJ2-7, with D maybe TRBD2 (6 bases). This CDR3 has 15 residues. The germline V and J ends were trimmed by 3 bases and 2 bases, with 14 bases remaining between them. CDR1 and CDR2 (germline): LNHDA, SQIVND (reference sequence). The CDR3 reads CASSIYLGGTYEQYF. CDR3 in DNA: TGTGCCAGTAGTATCTACCTCGGCGGGACCTACGAGCAGTACTTC.

The gene calls are TRBV2 and TRBJ2-1; no clear D gene. This CDR3 contains 15 residues. The V gene's germline CDR1 is SNHLY and CDR2 FYNNEI. Trimming shortened V by 3 bases and J by 0 bases, and 9 bases separated the two germline ends. The CDR3 region is CASSEGRSSYNEQFF. CDR3 nucleotide sequence: TGTGCCAGCAGTGAGGGCAGAAGCTCCTACAATGAGCAGTTCTTC.

The V gene is TRBV18, the J gene TRBJ2-3; TRBD2 is a possible D gene (6 bases). Deletions cut 5 bases from V and 4 bases from J, with 22 bases between. The CDR3 sequence is 17 residues long. Germline CDR1 is KGHSH and CDR2 is LQKENI. The CDR3 region has the DNA TGTGCCAGCTCAGGGGAGACGGGAGCCCTACGTGCAGATACGCAGTATTTT. Amino acid sequence: CASSGETGALRADTQYF.

This CDR3 reads CASSEQGGNQPQHF. In nucleotides, the CDR3 is TGTGCCAGCAGTGAACAGGGGGGCAATCAGCCCCAGCATTTT. V and J are TRBV25-1 and TRBJ1-5; 7 bases fit TRBD1. Looked up from germline, CDR1 is MGHDK and CDR2 is SYGVNS. V dropped 2 bases and J dropped 2; count of bases not matched to a gene: 0. The CDR3 runs to 14 residues.

The rearrangement uses TRBV4-1 and TRBJ2-1; 7 bases align to TRBD1. The CDR3 sequence is 17 residues long. In germline, CDR1 is MGHRA, CDR2 YSYEKL. With V trimmed by 1 base and J by 0 bases, 6 bases remained unmatched. The CDR3 protein is CASSQGGGVSSYNEQFF. The CDR3 DNA sequence: TGCGCCAGCAGCCAAGGAGGGGGCGTTAGCTCCTACAATGAGCAGTTCTTC.

There are a few counts of this clone. The V gene is TRBV4-2, the J gene TRBJ2-6, with D possibly being TRBD1 (5 bases). The V end lost 3 bases, the J end lost 0 bases, and 12 bases lay between the germline ends. Germline CDR1 and CDR2: LGHNA and YNFKEQ. CDR3 size: 17 residues. In DNA, the CDR3 is TGTGCCAGCAGCCAGGCAGACAGCTTCTCTGGGGCCAACGTCCTGACTTTC. It specifies CASSQADSFSGANVLTF.

The chain is built from TRBV7-2 and TRBJ1-4; TRBD1 agrees at 7 bases. CDR1 and CDR2 (germline): SGHTA, FQGNSA. The V gene end was trimmed by 6 bases and the J gene end by 13 bases; junction bases not matched to a gene: 11. There are 13 residues in the CDR3. The CDR3 DNA reads as TGTGCCAGCAGTTTCGACAGGGCCGCAAGACTGTTTTTT. Translating it yields CASSFDRAARLFF.

V gene TRBV28 combines with J gene TRBJ1-2; a weak D match, TRBD1 (6 bases). The CDR3 has 16 residues. Trimming pared 5 bases from V and 4 bases from J, leaving 20 bases between. Germline values: CDR1 MDHEN, CDR2 SYDVKM. CDR3 DNA: TGTGCCAGCAGTCCGGACACAGGGAGAAGAGGCTATGGCTACACCTTC. This sequence encodes CASSPDTGRRGYGYTF.

This rearrangement joins TRBV19 to TRBJ1-5; no definite D call. V was shortened by 3 bases and J by 6 bases, with 12 bases between the two germline ends. Germline V gene sequence: CDR1 LNHDA, CDR2 SQIVND (reference sequence). The CDR3 consists of 14 residues. The CDR3 sequence is CASSIRRLSQPQHF. In DNA form, the CDR3 reads TGTGCCAGTAGTATCCGCAGACTTTCTCAGCCCCAGCATTTT.

Regarding this clone: Relative to the germline gene, one junction end is altered; a read error may explain this. The chain links TRBV12-5 to TRBJ1-2; no reliable D call. The CDR3 is made up of 12 amino acids. Germline-derived CDR1 and CDR2 are LGHNT and FRNRAP. The DNA of the CDR3 is TGTGCTAGTGGTTTGGGCGACCGGCTAGTCGCCTTC. Protein product: CASGLGDRLVAF.

DNA for the CDR3: TGTGCCAGCAGTCTGGAGGGGAACACCGGGGAGCTGTTTTTT. Translating it yields CASSLEGNTGELFF. This chain uses TRBV6-5 with TRBJ2-2; tentatively, D is TRBD2 (6 bases). V lost 5 bases to trimming and J lost 1 base, with 8 bases between them. This CDR3 is built from 14 residues. CDR1 MNHEY and CDR2 SVGAGI come from the germline V gene.

The rearrangement uses TRBV6-1 and TRBJ1-4; D is unclear. Trimming took off 3 bases at V and 0 bases at J, with 8 bases between the two ends. The CDR3 loop spans 15 amino acids. Germline lookup yields CDR1 MNHNS and CDR2 SASEGT. In DNA form, the CDR3 reads TGTGCCAGCAGTGATGGAGTTACAACTAATGAAAAACTGTTTTTT. This sequence encodes CASSDGVTTNEKLFF.

V and J are TRBV4-2 and TRBJ2-7; D is undetermined. Trimming removed 4 bases from V and 2 bases from J, with 12 bases in between. The CDR3 consists of 14 residues. The germline V gene encodes CDR1 LGHNA and CDR2 YNFKEQ. The CDR3 region has the DNA TGTGCCAGCAGCCCCCGGGTGGCGGCCTACGAGCAGTACTTC. Translated: CASSPRVAAYEQYF.

The genes are TRBV28 and TRBJ1-1; D might be TRBD1 (5 bases). Trimming cost V 9 bases and J 5 bases, with 10 bases left between them. CDR1 and CDR2 from the germline V gene are MDHEN and SYDVKM. The CDR3 covers 11 residues. For the CDR3, the DNA is TGTGCCAGTACGGGGGGGACTGAAGCTTTCTTT. It specifies CASTGGTEAFF.